This TCR beta chain appears in the sequencing data of a study of T cells after yellow fever vaccination. Study findings and constraints: After the booster, roughly 96% of CD4 and around nine tenths of CD8 primary-response clones were re-detected.

Researchers made TCR cDNA using 5'RACE template switching, and this step added a universal primer site and UMIs. TCRdb passed the 5' RACE reads through MiXCR, listing each CDR3 protein once. Of some 670,000 distinct CDR3 sequences listed, 9% to 15% are singletons. Looked up from germline, CDR1 is MNHEY and CDR2 is SVGAGI. Trimming shortened V by 0 bases and J by 4 bases, and 12 bases separated the two germline ends. This CDR3 contains 15 residues. In regard to this clonotype: Its matching antigen is unknown.

This clonotype originated in a man younger than 45 who received the YFV17D yellow fever vaccine. The chain combines TRBV6-5 with TRBJ2-5; D is perhaps TRBD2 (7 bases). The material was PBMCs, obtained on the day of the yellow fever booster vaccination. CDR3 residues: CASSYSGGRAETQYF. CDR3 coding DNA: TGTGCCAGCAGTTACTCGGGGGGGCGCGCAGAGACCCAGTACTTC.